A single sample is the source of the 9 T cell receptor beta chains below, sequenced in a study of T cell responses to AZD1222 COVID-19 vaccine. Here immunoSEQ multiplex PCR was the method, and the copy in TCRdb shows in-frame clones only, minus some. The table shows approximately 60,000 clones, with approximately 83% occurring only once. The sample consisted of peripheral blood, taken on day 0 of AZD1222 vaccination. The receptors come from an adult in good health.

The rearrangement joins TRBV28 to TRBJ2-3; 8 nucleotides align to TRBD1. The CDR3 is 15 residues long. CDR1 MDHEN and CDR2 SYDVKM come from the germline V gene. V dropped 2 bases and J dropped 4; count of bases not matched to a gene: 5. The DNA for the CDR3 is TGTGCCAGCAGTTTAGTGCAGGGGGCAGCAGATACGCAGTATTTT. Protein: CASSLVQGAADTQYF.

The V and J genes are TRBV4-2 and TRBJ1-1; 12 positions agree with TRBD1. Per the germline V gene, CDR1 is LGHNA and CDR2 is YNFKEQ. There are 18 residues in the CDR3. The ends lost 4 bases at V and 6 bases at J; junction bases unmatched: 15. For the CDR3, the DNA is TGTGCCAGCAGCCGCTCCGGGACAGGGGGCGAAGGTAGGCCTGAAGCTTTCTTT. It specifies CASSRSGTGGEGRPEAFF.

The chain is built from TRBV4-2 and TRBJ1-2, with TRBD1 as a possible D gene (5 bases). Trimming took off 0 bases at V and 4 bases at J, with 21 bases between the two ends. The CDR3 extends over 18 amino acids. The germline gives CDR1 LGHNA, CDR2 YNFKEQ. CDR3 residues: CASSQDSPRSGTPYGYTF. CDR3 nucleotide sequence: TGTGCCAGCAGCCAAGATTCACCGCGGTCCGGGACCCCCTATGGCTACACCTTC.

The gene calls are TRBV10-3 and TRBJ1-5; D gene uncertain. Germline V gene sequence: CDR1 ENHRY, CDR2 SYGVKD. This CDR3 region has 13 residues. With 10 bases removed from V and 0 bases from J, the gap between germline ends came to 10 bases. CDR3 region: CATGPGSNQPQHF. The CDR3 DNA follows: TGTGCCACCGGGCCGGGTAGCAATCAGCCCCAGCATTTT.

The chain is built from TRBV5-8 and TRBJ2-2; perhaps TRBD1 as D (5 bases). CDR1 and CDR2 from the germline V gene are SGHTS and YDEGEE. The CDR3 is 16 amino acids. V was pared by 2 bases and J by 0 bases, with 11 bases between. The CDR3 sequence is CASSFSGPTNTGELFF. CDR3 sequence (DNA): TGTGCCAGCAGCTTCTCAGGGCCGACGAACACCGGGGAGCTGTTTTTT. The variable domain in full, completed from reference TRBV5-8 and TRBJ2-2, reads EAGVTQSPTHLIKTRGQQATLRCSPISGHTSVYWYQQALGLGLQFLLWYDEGEERNRGNFPPRFSGRQFPNYSSELNVNALELEDSALYLCASSFSGPTNTGELFFGEGSRLTVL.

The V gene is TRBV27, the J gene TRBJ2-7; D not certain. Germline loops: CDR1 MNHEY, CDR2 SMNVEV (reference sequence). This CDR3 is 16 amino acids long. V was pared by 2 bases and J by 0 bases, with 14 bases between. The CDR3 loop reads CASSLRVYGNSYEQYF. The CDR3 DNA sequence: TGTGCCAGCAGTTTAAGGGTTTACGGTAACTCCTACGAGCAGTACTTC.

V is TRBV7-3 and J is TRBJ1-1; D is ambiguous. CDR1 is SGHTA, CDR2 FQGTGA, per germline. Trimming left V 6 bases short and J 4 bases short, with 15 bases between. The CDR3 sequence is 14 residues long. CDR3 DNA: TGTGCCAGCAGATGGGCGGGCGGCGGCACTGAAGCTTTCTTT. Protein product: CASRWAGGGTEAFF.

The chain has TRBV30 and TRBJ1-1, with 7 nucleotides matching TRBD1. This CDR3 is built from 15 residues. The germline V gene encodes CDR1 GTSNPN and CDR2 SVGIG (reference sequence). V was clipped by 0 bases and J by 6 bases; unmatched bases: 10. This CDR3 is CAWSVAGQFYSEAFF. The CDR3 DNA reads as TGTGCCTGGAGTGTAGCGGGACAGTTTTACTCTGAAGCTTTCTTT.

This clone was counted once. V gene TRBV6-6 combines with J gene TRBJ1-1; D not certain. Looked up from germline, CDR1 is MNHNY and CDR2 is SVGAGI (reference sequence). The germline V and J ends were trimmed by 2 bases and 0 bases, with 7 bases remaining between them. The length of the CDR3 is 14 residues. In nucleotides, the CDR3 is TGTGCCAGCAGTTACCGGGAGATGAACACTGAAGCTTTCTTT. Translated: CASSYREMNTEAFF.